Following are 28 T cell receptor beta chains from one sample sequenced in a study of PD-L1 blockade in urothelial cancer. The assay was immunoSEQ multiplex PCR, and TCRdb's table has in-frame clones only and misses some. The sample includes 90,000 or so clones, approximately 88% of them seen just once. Time point described: pretreatment peripheral blood. Source: PBMCs, taken around atezolizumab (anti-PD-L1) treatment. These TCRs come from a woman aged 80 or over with urothelial cancer.

This chain uses TRBV5-6 with TRBJ2-7, with TRBD1 identical over 8 bases. With V trimmed by 2 bases and J by 11 bases, 12 bases remained unmatched. Germline CDR1 and CDR2: SGHDT and YYEEEE. The CDR3 spans 14 residues. CDR3 DNA sequence: TGTGCCAGCAGCTTTGCAGGGGGCGGTAGGCACGAGTACTTC. This translates into CASSFAGGGRHEYF.

This rearrangement joins TRBV2 to TRBJ1-5; 8 nucleotides align to TRBD1. Germline trimming cut 7 bases from V and 0 bases from J; bases unmatched to any gene: 17. The length of the CDR3 is 19 residues. Germline V gene sequence: CDR1 SNHLY, CDR2 FYNNEI. The CDR3 loop reads CASIPRRGTGPYSNQPQHF. The CDR3 DNA reads TGTGCCAGCATCCCGAGGCGGGGGACAGGACCTTATAGCAATCAGCCCCAGCATTTT.

CDR3 sequence: CASSPLGTGSYEQYF. Written as DNA, the CDR3 is TGTGCCAGCAGTCCCCTCGGGACAGGGAGCTACGAGCAGTACTTC. V and J are TRBV6-6 and TRBJ2-7, with 9 bases identical to TRBD1. V shed 5 bases, J shed 3 bases, and the junction held 8 bases outside the gene matches. This CDR3 has 15 residues. In germline, CDR1 is MNHNY, CDR2 SVGAGI (reference sequence).

The chain has TRBV9 and TRBJ2-7, with 8 positions matching TRBD2. This CDR3 is 15 amino acids long. Germline CDR1 and CDR2: SGDLS and YYNGEE. Trimming took 0 bases from V and 6 from J; bases not matched to a gene: 8. The CDR3 here is CASSVGASGFGEQYF. CDR3 coding DNA: TGTGCCAGCAGCGTAGGGGCTAGCGGGTTCGGCGAGCAGTACTTC.

The chain carries TRBV28 and TRBJ2-7; 8 bases fit TRBD1. The CDR3 extends over 12 amino acids. The germline V gene encodes CDR1 MDHEN and CDR2 SYDVKM. The V segment lost 4 bases and the J segment 5 bases; nucleotides outside the gene matches: 1. The CDR3 nucleotides are TGTGCCAGCAGTTCAGGGGGCCACGAGCAGTACTTC. Encoded protein: CASSSGGHEQYF.

The chain couples TRBV27 to TRBJ1-5, with 9 bases matching TRBD1. The CDR3 loop spans 20 amino acids. Germline CDR1 and CDR2: MNHEY and SMNVEV (reference sequence). J gave up 6 bases and V 1 base, and 19 bases lay outside the gene matches. CDR3 sequence reads: CASSLLGGVAIQGAGQPQHF. The CDR3, as DNA: TGTGCCAGCAGTTTATTGGGGGGCGTAGCCATACAGGGGGCAGGTCAGCCCCAGCATTTT.

The chain has TRBV6-5 and TRBJ1-5, with TRBD1 matching over 8 bases. Germline V lookup: CDR1 MNHEY, CDR2 SVGAGI. J gave up 3 bases and V 6 bases, and 7 bases lay outside the gene matches. The CDR3 consists of 15 residues. The CDR3 region is CASRRSGQANQPQHF. The CDR3 DNA reads as TGTGCCAGCAGACGTTCGGGACAGGCCAATCAGCCCCAGCATTTT.

This chain joins TRBV11-2 and TRBJ1-2, with TRBD1 matching 7 bases. Trimming cost V 0 bases and J 7 bases; bases outside gene matches: 8. CDR1 is SGHAT, CDR2 FQNNGV, per germline. The CDR3 sequence is 15 residues long. The CDR3 sequence: CASSLDRAGGLGYTF. CDR3 in DNA: TGTGCCAGCAGCTTAGATCGGGCAGGGGGACTTGGCTACACCTTC.

The V and J genes are TRBV18 and TRBJ2-7; 7 positions agree with TRBD1. The CDR3 has 14 residues. The germline V gene encodes CDR1 KGHSH and CDR2 LQKENI. Unmatched junction bases numbered 2, after V lost 3 bases and J lost 0 bases. DNA for the CDR3: TGTGCCAGCTCACCGGGACAGTTCTCCTACGAGCAGTACTTC. Translation: CASSPGQFSYEQYF.

The J gene is TRBJ2-7, the V gene TRBV28; 9 nucleotides line up with TRBD1. CDR1 is MDHEN, CDR2 SYDVKM, per germline. There are 15 residues in the CDR3. V lost 4 bases and J lost 7; bases outside the gene matches: 11. In nucleotides, the CDR3 is TGTGCCAGCAGTTCCTCCGGGACAGGGACCGAGGAGCAGTACTTC. Amino acid sequence: CASSSSGTGTEEQYF.

This chain connects TRBV18 to TRBJ1-5, with D perhaps matching TRBD1 (6 bases). The CDR3 contains 16 residues. CDR1 is KGHSH, CDR2 LQKENI, per germline. The V and J ends lost 0 bases and 7 bases respectively, with 16 bases between them. The CDR3 sequence is CASSPPVAGVGQPQHF. For the CDR3, the DNA is TGTGCCAGCTCACCACCGGTGGCAGGGGTGGGGCAGCCCCAGCATTTT.

This clone was observed once. The chain joins TRBV5-5 to TRBJ2-3, with TRBD2 identical over 9 bases. Germline V CDR1 and CDR2: SGHKS, YYEKEE (reference sequence). CDR3 length equals 19 residues. The junction had 13 bases not matched to a gene; V was cut back by 0 bases and J by 2 bases. Here the CDR3 reads CASSLGALAGTVVTDTQYF. The CDR3 DNA reads TGTGCCAGCAGCTTGGGGGCCCTAGCGGGGACGGTAGTCACAGATACGCAGTATTTT.

This clone came up once. The V and J genes are TRBV6-1 and TRBJ2-7; TRBD1 agrees at 8 bases. CDR1 and CDR2 from the germline V gene are MNHNS and SASEGT. This CDR3 is 13 amino acids long. Germline trimming cut 6 bases from V and 6 bases from J; bases unmatched to any gene: 7. This CDR3 is CASSLSQGGEQYF. CDR3 nucleotide sequence: TGTGCCAGCAGCCTTTCACAGGGGGGCGAGCAGTACTTC.

This chain's CDR3 is CASSLERPGQGTNTEAFF. The DNA for the CDR3 is TGTGCCAGCAGCTTAGAAAGGCCGGGACAGGGTACCAACACTGAAGCTTTCTTT. The chain carries TRBV11-2 and TRBJ1-1; 9 bases are a match to TRBD1. V lost 0 bases and J lost 2; bases outside the gene matches: 10. Germline-derived CDR1 and CDR2 are SGHAT and FQNNGV. The CDR3 sequence is 18 residues long.

The rearrangement links TRBV4-1 to TRBJ2-1, with a tentative D call TRBD1 (5 bases). Germline CDR1 and CDR2: MGHRA and YSYEKL. Trimming cost V 0 bases and J 0 bases, with 12 bases left between them. The CDR3 contains 17 residues. The CDR3 sequence: CASSQDDRGSSYNEQFF. The CDR3 nucleotides read TGCGCCAGCAGCCAAGATGATAGGGGAAGCTCCTACAATGAGCAGTTCTTC.

The CDR3 nucleotides read TGTGCCAGCAGCCAAATGACAACCGGGGAGCTGTTTTTT. The encoded protein is CASSQMTTGELFF. V usage is TRBV4-2 and J usage is TRBJ2-2; D not certain. This CDR3 spans 13 amino acids. Trimming removed 2 bases from V and 5 bases from J, with 6 bases in between. Per germline, CDR1 LGHNA and CDR2 YNFKEQ.

The gene calls are TRBV2 and TRBJ2-5, with 7 bases lining up with TRBD2. V was clipped by 4 bases and J by 5 bases; unmatched bases: 7. Germline loops: CDR1 SNHLY, CDR2 FYNNEI. The CDR3 totals 14 residues. CDR3 nucleotides: TGTGCCAGCAGTGGTCCGACTAGCTGGGAGACCCAGTACTTC. Its translation: CASSGPTSWETQYF.

V gene TRBV2 combines with J gene TRBJ2-3; 7 positions match TRBD1. V trimming: 6 bases; J trimming: 2 bases; junction bases outside the gene matches: 5. From germline, CDR1 is SNHLY and CDR2 FYNNEI. This CDR3 comprises 14 residues. In DNA form, the CDR3 reads TGTGCCAGCAGGAACAGGGGTGTCACAGATACGCAGTATTTT. Protein product: CASRNRGVTDTQYF.

In DNA, the CDR3 is TGTGCCAGCAGTTTATTCGAGGGTTCCTACGAGCAGTACTTC. It yields the protein CASSLFEGSYEQYF. The V call is TRBV27, the J call TRBJ2-7; the D gene is possibly TRBD2 (5 bases). Germline V gene lookup returns CDR1 MNHEY and CDR2 SMNVEV (reference sequence). Deletions cut 1 base from V and 1 base from J, with 8 bases between. This CDR3 spans 14 amino acids.

The chain has TRBV2 and TRBJ2-6; D perhaps matches TRBD2 (6 bases). Trimming left V 4 bases short and J 1 base short, with 11 bases between. This CDR3 contains 16 residues. Germline V CDR1 and CDR2: SNHLY, FYNNEI. The CDR3 spells CASSGSRGSGANVLTF. The CDR3 DNA sequence: TGTGCCAGCAGTGGGTCCCGGGGGTCTGGGGCCAACGTCCTGACTTTC.

The CDR3 is CASSERRQDSYGYTF. The CDR3 coding sequence is TGTGCCAGCAGTGAAAGGCGACAGGACAGCTATGGCTACACCTTC. The rearrangement uses TRBV2 and TRBJ1-2, with D possibly being TRBD1 (6 bases). The CDR3 extends over 15 amino acids. V was shortened by 2 bases and J by 4 bases, with 14 bases between the two germline ends. Germline values: CDR1 SNHLY, CDR2 FYNNEI.

The chain carries TRBV2 and TRBJ2-1; D is unresolved. This CDR3 comprises 15 residues. CDR1 SNHLY and CDR2 FYNNEI come from the germline V gene. Deletions cut 0 bases from V and 2 bases from J, with 8 bases between. CDR3 loop: CASSEAQPAYNEQFF. CDR3 sequence (DNA): TGTGCCAGCAGTGAAGCTCAACCGGCCTACAATGAGCAGTTCTTC.

The rearrangement joins TRBV5-1 to TRBJ1-1; D is undetermined. Trimming took 0 bases from V and 6 from J, leaving 9 bases between them. The CDR3 runs to 13 residues. Per germline, CDR1 SGHRS and CDR2 YFSETQ. The chain's CDR3 is CASSLERRAEAFF. The CDR3 nucleotides read TGCGCCAGCAGCTTGGAGAGGAGGGCTGAAGCTTTCTTT.

The rearrangement links TRBV27 to TRBJ1-1; no definite D call. Germline V gene data show CDR1 as MNHEY and CDR2 as SMNVEV (reference sequence). The germline V and J ends were trimmed by 6 bases and 1 base, with 12 bases remaining between them. This CDR3 spans 14 amino acids. CDR3 region: CASSPTTRNTEAFF. The CDR3 bases are TGTGCCAGCAGCCCGACGACTCGGAACACTGAAGCTTTCTTT.

This chain links TRBV28 with TRBJ2-7; possibly TRBD2 for D (6 bases). The germline V gene has CDR1 MDHEN and CDR2 SYDVKM. Trimming pared 3 bases from V and 1 base from J, leaving 10 bases between. CDR3 length: 14 amino acids. CDR3 protein: CASSFGGLSYEQYF. The CDR3 region has the DNA TGTGCCAGCAGTTTCGGGGGTCTTTCCTACGAGCAGTACTTC.

This clone was counted between two and nine times. V gene TRBV28 combines with J gene TRBJ1-3; D is possibly TRBD1 (6 bases). The CDR3 runs 16 residues. The germline CDR1 and CDR2 sequences are MDHEN and SYDVKM. V lost 3 bases to trimming and J lost 8 bases, with 20 bases between them. The CDR3 DNA reads TGTGCCAGCAGTTTCTGGGACAACGCCCTGGCGGACACCATATATTTT. Protein: CASSFWDNALADTIYF.

The chain employs TRBV2 and TRBJ1-1; a possible D gene is TRBD1 (5 bases). The CDR3 covers 13 residues. Trimming shortened V by 7 bases and J by 4 bases, and 13 bases separated the two germline ends. Germline V gene lookup returns CDR1 SNHLY and CDR2 FYNNEI. The DNA of the CDR3 is TGTGCCAGCATACTTGGGGGGTTCACTGAAGCTTTCTTT. Protein: CASILGGFTEAFF.

The chain has TRBV28 and TRBJ2-5; 9 bases are shared with TRBD2. V dropped 6 bases and J dropped 2; count of bases not matched to a gene: 10. CDR3 length: 16 residues. Germline lookup yields CDR1 MDHEN and CDR2 SYDVKM. CDR3 sequence reads: CASSLPGLAPQETQYF. DNA of the CDR3: TGTGCCAGCAGCCTCCCGGGACTAGCACCACAAGAGACCCAGTACTTC.